Listed below are T cell receptor beta chains from one sample, sequenced in a study of blood T cell repertoires in COVID-19. The protocol was immunoSEQ multiplex PCR, while the TCRdb copy is restricted to in-frame clones and leaves out a portion. The sample lists roughly 130,000 clones, approximately 84% occurring once. The sequenced sample consisted of peripheral blood. Receptors originate from a man between 65 and 79 years old with acute or convalescent COVID-19. CDR3s include the opening cysteine and the closing phenylalanine or tryptophan. D genes are given only for firm matches. Size is omitted from some rows. Given values are once, few, many or a class for expanded clones.

>few|TRBV18|TRBJ1-1|NA
TGTGCCAGCAGTGGGCCGAACACTGAAGCTTTCTTT
CASSGPNTEAFF
>NA|TRBV30|TRBJ2-2|NA
TGTGCCTGGATGTTGGGGGGCACCGGGGAGCTGTTTTTT
CAWMLGGTGELFF
>NA|TRBV7-6|TRBJ1-1|NA
TGTGCCAGCAGCCTTCAGGGGAACACTGAAGCTTTCTTT
CASSLQGNTEAFF
>few|TRBV7-9|TRBJ1-3|NA
TGTGCCAGCAGCTTGGGCAGCTCTGGAAACACCATATATTTT
CASSLGSSGNTIYF
>NA|TRBV20-1|TRBJ2-1|TRBD2
TGCAGTGCTAGTCTACTAGCGGGGGTAGACAATGAGCAGTTCTTC
CSASLLAGVDNEQFF
>NA|TRBV11-2|TRBJ1-3|NA
TGTGCCAGCAGCTTAGGTTGGGCCTCGGGGAACACCATATATTTT
CASSLGWASGNTIYF
>NA|TRBV4-1|TRBJ2-2|TRBD2
TGCGCCAGCAGCCAAGACGGGGGACTAGGGGCGAACACCGGGGAGCTGTTTTTT
CASSQDGGLGANTGELFF
>NA|TRBV2|TRBJ1-1|NA
TGTGCCAGCTCCGAGCGGGGGGGGAACACTGAAGCTTTCTTT
CASSERGGNTEAFF
>NA|TRBV5-6|TRBJ2-7|NA
TGTGCCAGCAGCTTGACGCAGGTCCACTTC
CASSLTQVHF
>NA|TRBV6-1|TRBJ1-1|NA
TGTGCCAGCAGTAAAGTAGGACAGAAGGTGAACACTGAAGCTTTCTTT
CASSKVGQKVNTEAFF
>NA|TRBV4-2|TRBJ1-4|NA
TGTGCCAGCAGCCAGCCCGGGTCTAATGAAAAACTGTTTTTT
CASSQPGSNEKLFF
>NA|TRBV9|TRBJ1-6|TRBD1
TGTGCCAGCAGCGGGGGACAGGGGGCGAATTCACCCCTCCACTTT
CASSGGQGANSPLHF
>NA|TRBV7-8|TRBJ2-3|TRBD2
TGTGCCAGCAGCTTATATGCGGGGGTCACAGATACGCAGTATTTT
CASSLYAGVTDTQYF
>NA|TRBV5-4|TRBJ1-6|NA
TGTGCCAGCAGCTTGGACAGGGCCTATAATTCACCCCTCCACTTT
CASSLDRAYNSPLHF
>NA|TRBV7-2|TRBJ2-2|TRBD2
TGTGCCAGCAGCTCCGATAGCGGGGGTCACACCGGGGAGCTGTTTTTT
CASSSDSGGHTGELFF